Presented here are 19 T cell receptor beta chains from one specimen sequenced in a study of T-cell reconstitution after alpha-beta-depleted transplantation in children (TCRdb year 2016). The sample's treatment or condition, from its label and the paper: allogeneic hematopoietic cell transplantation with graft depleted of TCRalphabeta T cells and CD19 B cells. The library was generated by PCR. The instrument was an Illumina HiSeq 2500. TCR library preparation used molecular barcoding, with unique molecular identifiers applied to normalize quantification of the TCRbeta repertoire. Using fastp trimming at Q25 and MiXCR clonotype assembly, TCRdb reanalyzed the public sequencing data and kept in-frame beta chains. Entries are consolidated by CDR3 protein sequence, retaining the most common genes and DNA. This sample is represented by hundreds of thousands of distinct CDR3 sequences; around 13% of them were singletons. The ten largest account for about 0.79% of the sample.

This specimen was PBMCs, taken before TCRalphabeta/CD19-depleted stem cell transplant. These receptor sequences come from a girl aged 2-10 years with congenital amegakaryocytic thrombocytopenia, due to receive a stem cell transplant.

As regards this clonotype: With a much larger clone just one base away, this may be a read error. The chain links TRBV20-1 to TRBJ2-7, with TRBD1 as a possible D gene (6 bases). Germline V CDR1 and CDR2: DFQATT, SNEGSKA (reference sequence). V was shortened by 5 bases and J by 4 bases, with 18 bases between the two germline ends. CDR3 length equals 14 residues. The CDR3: CSAGSGTRRYEQYF. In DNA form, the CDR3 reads TGCAGTGCTGGTTCCGGGACACGGAGGTACGAGCAGTACTTC.

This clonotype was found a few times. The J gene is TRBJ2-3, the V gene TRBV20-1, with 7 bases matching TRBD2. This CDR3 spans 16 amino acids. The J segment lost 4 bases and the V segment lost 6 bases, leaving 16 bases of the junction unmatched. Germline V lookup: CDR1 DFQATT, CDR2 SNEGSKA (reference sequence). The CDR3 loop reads CSALSLLAVYADTQYF. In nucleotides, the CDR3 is TGCAGTGCCCTGTCCCTTCTAGCGGTATACGCAGATACGCAGTATTTT.

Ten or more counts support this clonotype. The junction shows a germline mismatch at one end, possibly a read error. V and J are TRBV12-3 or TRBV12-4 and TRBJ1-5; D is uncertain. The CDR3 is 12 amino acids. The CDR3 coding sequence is TGTGCCAGCAGCTTAGAGACTCAGCCCCAGCATTTT. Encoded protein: CASSLETQPQHF.

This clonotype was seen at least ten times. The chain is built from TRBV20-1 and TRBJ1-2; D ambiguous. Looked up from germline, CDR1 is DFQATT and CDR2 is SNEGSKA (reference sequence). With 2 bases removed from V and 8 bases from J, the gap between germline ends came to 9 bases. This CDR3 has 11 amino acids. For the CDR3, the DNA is TGCAGTGCTAGATCGTTTAGAGGCTACACCTTC. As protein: CSARSFRGYTF.

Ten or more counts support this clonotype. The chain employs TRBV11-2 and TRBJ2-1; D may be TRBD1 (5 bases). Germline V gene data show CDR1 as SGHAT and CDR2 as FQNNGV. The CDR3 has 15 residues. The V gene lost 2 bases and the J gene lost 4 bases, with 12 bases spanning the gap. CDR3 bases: TGTGCCAGCAGCTTAAAGGGGCGGATGTACAATGAGCAGTTCTTC. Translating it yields CASSLKGRMYNEQFF.

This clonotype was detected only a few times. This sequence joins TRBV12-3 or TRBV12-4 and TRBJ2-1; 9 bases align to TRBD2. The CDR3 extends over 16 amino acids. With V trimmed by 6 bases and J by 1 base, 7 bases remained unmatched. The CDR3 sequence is CASRGIAGVSYNEQFF. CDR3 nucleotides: TGTGCCAGCAGGGGAATAGCGGGAGTTTCCTACAATGAGCAGTTCTTC.

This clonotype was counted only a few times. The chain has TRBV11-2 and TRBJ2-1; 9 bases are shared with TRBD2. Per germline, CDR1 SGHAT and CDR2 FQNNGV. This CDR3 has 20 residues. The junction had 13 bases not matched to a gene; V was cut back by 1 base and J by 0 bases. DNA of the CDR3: TGTGCCAGCAGCTTAGTCGGGCTAGCGGGACTCGCAAGCTCCTACAATGAGCAGTTCTTC. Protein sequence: CASSLVGLAGLASSYNEQFF.

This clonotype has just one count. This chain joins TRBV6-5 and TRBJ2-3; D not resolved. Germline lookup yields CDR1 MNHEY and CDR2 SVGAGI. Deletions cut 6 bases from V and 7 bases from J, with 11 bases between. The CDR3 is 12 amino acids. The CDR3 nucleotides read TGTGCCAGCAGCCGTGATCGAAATACGCAGTATTTT. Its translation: CASSRDRNTQYF.

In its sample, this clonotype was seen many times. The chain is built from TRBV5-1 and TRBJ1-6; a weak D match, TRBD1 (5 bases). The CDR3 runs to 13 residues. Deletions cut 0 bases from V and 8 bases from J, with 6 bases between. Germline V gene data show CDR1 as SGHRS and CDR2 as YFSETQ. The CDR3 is CASSLVGDSPLHF. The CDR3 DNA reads TGCGCCAGCAGCTTGGTAGGGGATTCACCCCTCCACTTT. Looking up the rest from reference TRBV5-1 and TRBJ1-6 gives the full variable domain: KAGVTQTPRYLIKTRGQQVTLSCSPISGHRSVSWYQQTPGQGLQFLFEYFSETQRNKGNFPGRFSGRQFSNSRSEMNVSTLELGDSALYLCASSLVGDSPLHFGNGTRLTVT.

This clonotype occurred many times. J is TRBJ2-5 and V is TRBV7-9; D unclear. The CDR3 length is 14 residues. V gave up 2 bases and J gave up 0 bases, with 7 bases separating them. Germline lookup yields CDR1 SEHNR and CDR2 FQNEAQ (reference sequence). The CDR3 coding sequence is TGTGCCAGCAGCTTACAGGAGTACCAAGAGACCCAGTACTTC. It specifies CASSLQEYQETQYF. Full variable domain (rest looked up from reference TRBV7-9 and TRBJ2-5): DTGVSQNPRHKITKRGQNVTFRCDPISEHNRLYWYRQTLGQGPEFLTYFQNEAQLEKSRLLSDRFSAERPKGSFSTLEIQRTEQGDSAMYLCASSLQEYQETQYFGPGTRLLVL.

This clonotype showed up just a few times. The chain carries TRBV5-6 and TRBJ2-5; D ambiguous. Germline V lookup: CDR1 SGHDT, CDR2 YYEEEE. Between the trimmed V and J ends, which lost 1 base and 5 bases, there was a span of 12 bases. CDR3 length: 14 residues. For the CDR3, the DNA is TGTGCCAGCAGCTTGCTTGGAGTTGCGGAGACCCAGTACTTC. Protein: CASSLLGVAETQYF.

The CDR3 here is CASSLRTGDYNEQFF. CDR3 sequence (DNA): TGTGCCAGCAGCTTGCGGACAGGCGATTACAATGAGCAGTTCTTC. This sequence joins TRBV7-2 and TRBJ2-1, with TRBD1 identical over 7 bases. V lost 3 bases, J lost 4 bases, and 6 bases stayed unmatched. The germline V gene has CDR1 SGHTA and CDR2 FQGNSA. This CDR3 contains 15 residues.

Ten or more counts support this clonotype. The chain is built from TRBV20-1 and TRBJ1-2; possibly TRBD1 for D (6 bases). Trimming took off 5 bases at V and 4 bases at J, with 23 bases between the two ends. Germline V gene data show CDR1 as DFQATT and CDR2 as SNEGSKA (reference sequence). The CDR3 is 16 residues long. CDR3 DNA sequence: TGCAGTGCTCACATGGAGGACGTTGGGGGCTCCTATGGCTACACCTTC. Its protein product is CSAHMEDVGGSYGYTF.

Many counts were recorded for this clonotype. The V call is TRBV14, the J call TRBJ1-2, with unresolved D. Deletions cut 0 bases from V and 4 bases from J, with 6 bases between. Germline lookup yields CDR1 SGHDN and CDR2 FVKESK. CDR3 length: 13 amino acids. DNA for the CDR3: TGTGCCAGCAGCCAAGACCGGGCCTATGGCTACACCTTC. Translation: CASSQDRAYGYTF.

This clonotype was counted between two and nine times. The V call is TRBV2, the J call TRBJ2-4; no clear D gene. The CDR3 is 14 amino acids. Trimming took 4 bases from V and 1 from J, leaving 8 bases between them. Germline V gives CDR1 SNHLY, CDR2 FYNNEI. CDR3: CASSVDVAKNIQYF. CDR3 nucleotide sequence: TGTGCCAGCAGTGTAGACGTCGCCAAAAACATTCAGTACTTC. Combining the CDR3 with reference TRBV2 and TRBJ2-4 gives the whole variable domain EPEVTQTPSHQVTQMGQEVILRCVPISNHLYFYWYRQILGQKVEFLVSFYNNEISEKSEIFDDQFSVERPDGSNFTLKIRSTKLEDSAMYFCASSVDVAKNIQYFGAGTRLSVL.

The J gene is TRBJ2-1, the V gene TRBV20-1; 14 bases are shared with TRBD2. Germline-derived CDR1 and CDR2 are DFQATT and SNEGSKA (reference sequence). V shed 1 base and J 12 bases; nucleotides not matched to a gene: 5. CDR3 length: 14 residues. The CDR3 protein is CSARVGLAGDRQFF. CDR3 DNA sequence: TGCAGTGCTAGAGTGGGACTAGCGGGAGATCGGCAGTTCTTC.

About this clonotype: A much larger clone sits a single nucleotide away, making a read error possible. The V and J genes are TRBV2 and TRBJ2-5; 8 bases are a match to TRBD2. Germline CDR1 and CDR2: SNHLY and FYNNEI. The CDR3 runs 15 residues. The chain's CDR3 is CATGRTSGRQETPYF. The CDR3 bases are TGTGCCACCGGACGGACAAGCGGGAGACAAGAGACCCCGTACTTC.

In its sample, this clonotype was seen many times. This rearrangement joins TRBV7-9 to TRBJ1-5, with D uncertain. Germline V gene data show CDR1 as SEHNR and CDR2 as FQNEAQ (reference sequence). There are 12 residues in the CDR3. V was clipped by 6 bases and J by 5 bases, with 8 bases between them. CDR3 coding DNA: TGTGCCAGCAGTTTATGGGATCAGCCCCAGCATTTT. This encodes CASSLWDQPQHF.

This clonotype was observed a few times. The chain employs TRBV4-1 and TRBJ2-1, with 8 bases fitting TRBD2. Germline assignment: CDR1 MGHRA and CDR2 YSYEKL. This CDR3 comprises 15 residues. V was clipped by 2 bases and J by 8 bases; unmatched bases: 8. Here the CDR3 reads CASSQSETSVYEQFF. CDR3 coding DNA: TGCGCCAGCAGCCAATCCGAGACTAGCGTTTATGAGCAGTTCTTC.